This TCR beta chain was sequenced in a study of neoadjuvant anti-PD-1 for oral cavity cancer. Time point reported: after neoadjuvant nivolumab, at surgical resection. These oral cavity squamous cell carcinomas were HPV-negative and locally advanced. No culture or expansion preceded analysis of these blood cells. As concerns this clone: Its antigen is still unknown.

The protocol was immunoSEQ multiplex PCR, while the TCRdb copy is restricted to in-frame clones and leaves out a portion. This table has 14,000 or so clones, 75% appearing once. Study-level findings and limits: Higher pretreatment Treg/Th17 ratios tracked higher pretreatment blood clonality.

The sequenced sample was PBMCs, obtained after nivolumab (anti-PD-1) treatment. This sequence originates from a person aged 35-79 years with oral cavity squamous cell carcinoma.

This CDR3 reads CASSLTGQGGNQPQHF. In nucleotides, the CDR3 is TGCGCCAGCAGCTTGACCGGACAGGGAGGCAATCAGCCCCAGCATTTT. The chain uses TRBV5-1 and TRBJ1-5; 8 bases align to TRBD1. The V gene end was trimmed by 1 base and the J gene end by 2 bases; junction bases not matched to a gene: 5. Germline V gene data show CDR1 as SGHRS and CDR2 as YFSETQ. The CDR3 totals 16 residues. Combining the CDR3 with reference TRBV5-1 and TRBJ1-5 gives the whole variable domain KAGVTQTPRYLIKTRGQQVTLSCSPISGHRSVSWYQQTPGQGLQFLFEYFSETQRNKGNFPGRFSGRQFSNSRSEMNVSTLELGDSALYLCASSLTGQGGNQPQHFGDGTRLSIL.